The 24 T cell receptor beta chains presented below share a single source sample, sequenced in a study of vaccination and CD4 T cells after COVID-19. The sample's time point: late sampling 161 to 241 days after vaccination in a few convalescent patients. Treatment noted: approximately 9-day PBMC culture with coronavirus spike peptide pools or control peptides (ViraFEST assay). These receptors lack a known antigen. Once obtained from cultured CD4+ T cells, the DNA was sequenced using the Oncomine TCR Beta short-read assay. One entry per CDR3 protein, called by TCRdb with MiXCR from the PCR reads. The data hold about 25,000 distinct CDR3 sequences, with roughly 41% observed a single time. The sample here was CD4+ T cells from blood, cultured in vitro, taken about 7 months after SARS-CoV-2 vaccination. These receptor sequences come from a human donor who had recovered from COVID-19.

This clonotype was counted between two and nine times. CDR3 coding DNA: TGTGCCAGTAGGACCGGGACCTTGTATGGCTACACCTTC. Translation: CASRTGTLYGYTF. The genes are TRBV19 and TRBJ1-2, with D possibly TRBD1 on 5 matching bases. V was clipped by 6 bases and J by 5 bases, with 13 bases between them. This CDR3 has 13 amino acids. The V gene's germline CDR1 is LNHDA and CDR2 SQIVND (reference sequence).

The rearrangement joins TRBV20-1 to TRBJ2-5; TRBD1 aligns across 8 bases. The germline CDR1 and CDR2 sequences are DFQATT and SNEGSKA (reference sequence). CDR3 length: 12 amino acids. V was clipped by 6 bases and J by 4 bases; unmatched bases: 4. The CDR3 sequence is CSAPTGVETQYF. In DNA, the CDR3 is TGCAGTGCCCCGACAGGGGTAGAGACCCAGTACTTC.

This clonotype was observed a few times. V usage is TRBV15 and J usage is TRBJ1-5, with TRBD1 identical over 9 bases. J gave up 11 bases and V 3 bases, and 14 bases lay outside the gene matches. Looked up from germline, CDR1 is LNHNV and CDR2 is YYDKDF (reference sequence). This CDR3 spans 16 amino acids. The CDR3 DNA reads TGTGCCACCAGCAGGGGAGTGGGACAGGGCCTCCGGGCCCAGCATTTT. Translated, it gives CATSRGVGQGLRAQHF. The whole variable domain, remainder taken from reference TRBV15 and TRBJ1-5, is DAMVIQNPRYQVTQFGKPVTLSCSQTLNHNVMYWYQQKSSQAPKLLFHYYDKDFNNEADTPDNFQSRRPNTSFCFLDIRSPGLGDTAMYLCATSRGVGQGLRAQHFGDGTRLSIL.

The genes are TRBV29-1 and TRBJ1-1; D unresolved. CDR1 is SQVTM, CDR2 ANQGSEA, per germline. Trimming stripped 1 base from V and 8 bases from J, with 8 bases between. This CDR3 has 11 amino acids. The CDR3 region has the DNA TGCAGCGTTGAAGGAGCGGAGGAAGCTTTCTTT. This encodes CSVEGAEEAFF. Full variable domain (missing parts from reference TRBV29-1 and TRBJ1-1): SAVISQKPSRDICQRGTSLTIQCQVDSQVTMMFWYRQQPGQSLTLIATANQGSEATYESGFVIDKFPISRPNLTFSTLTVSNMSPEDSSIYLCSVEGAEEAFFGQGTRLTVV.

This clonotype occurred a few times. The chain recombines TRBV6-1 with TRBJ2-5, with D hard to call. The CDR3 has 12 amino acids. The germline V and J ends were trimmed by 5 bases and 3 bases, with 7 bases remaining between them. CDR1 is MNHNS and CDR2 is SASEGT in the germline V gene. CDR3 nucleotides: TGTGCCAGCAGTACGACTGAAGAGACCCAGTACTTC. Protein product: CASSTTEETQYF.

As regards this clonotype: The junction differs from germline at one of its ends, possibly a read error. The chain links TRBV19 to TRBJ1-6; unclear D gene. Germline CDR1 is LNHDA and CDR2 is SQIVND (reference sequence). The CDR3 consists of 15 residues. The CDR3 coding sequence is TGTGTCAGTAGAGCCACCTCCTTCCAGGACTCACCCCTCCACTTT. This gives the protein CVSRATSFQDSPLHF.

The chain combines TRBV6-1 with TRBJ1-1, with TRBD1 matching over 8 bases. The CDR3 runs to 15 residues. The V segment lost 6 bases and the J segment 1 base; nucleotides outside the gene matches: 7. Germline V lookup: CDR1 MNHNS, CDR2 SASEGT. The CDR3 loop reads CASSDYGQGNTEAFF. CDR3 DNA sequence: TGTGCCAGCAGCGACTACGGACAGGGGAACACTGAAGCTTTCTTT.

The chain has TRBV28 and TRBJ1-6, with TRBD1 identical over 7 bases. The CDR3 is made up of 15 amino acids. Trimming cost V 3 bases and J 13 bases; bases outside gene matches: 12. Germline values: CDR1 MDHEN, CDR2 SYDVKM. CDR3 DNA: TGTGCCAGCAGTTTGCAGACAGGGTCGAGGCCCCCCCTCCACTTT. This translates into CASSLQTGSRPPLHF.

This clonotype was observed a handful of times. The chain couples TRBV28 to TRBJ2-5; D is unclear. This CDR3 spans 12 amino acids. The V and J ends lost 7 bases and 3 bases respectively, with 9 bases between them. Per the germline V gene, CDR1 is MDHEN and CDR2 is SYDVKM. The DNA for the CDR3 is TGTGCCAGCACGCCAAATAAAGAGACCCAGTACTTC. As protein: CASTPNKETQYF.

In its sample, this clonotype ranks as medium-sized. This chain uses TRBV6-1 with TRBJ1-5; 9 nucleotides line up with TRBD1. The CDR3 is 15 amino acids. J gave up 7 bases and V 0 bases, and 4 bases lay outside the gene matches. Germline lookup yields CDR1 MNHNS and CDR2 SASEGT. In DNA form, the CDR3 reads TGTGCCAGCAGTGAAGCCTACAGGGGGCGGCAGCCCCAGCATTTT. Translated: CASSEAYRGRQPQHF.

The CDR3 loop reads CASSVIGDTQYF. The DNA for the CDR3 is TGTGCCAGCAGTGTTATCGGGGATACGCAGTATTTT. V and J are TRBV6-1 and TRBJ2-3; D remains ambiguous. CDR3 length equals 12 residues. The germline V and J ends were trimmed by 4 bases and 6 bases, with 8 bases remaining between them. The V gene's germline CDR1 is MNHNS and CDR2 SASEGT.

The chain couples TRBV2 to TRBJ2-5; tentative D call: TRBD1 (6 bases). The CDR3 runs 14 residues. The germline V gene has CDR1 SNHLY and CDR2 FYNNEI. V dropped 4 bases and J dropped 2 bases, with 11 bases sitting between them. The CDR3 loop reads CASSVGTQQETQYF. In DNA form, the CDR3 reads TGTGCCAGCAGTGTAGGGACACAACAAGAGACCCAGTACTTC.

V usage is TRBV10-3 and J usage is TRBJ2-1; D is perhaps TRBD1 (6 bases). The ends were cut back, 5 bases at V and 2 bases at J, with 13 bases in the middle. The germline gives CDR1 ENHRY, CDR2 SYGVKD. This CDR3 contains 15 residues. CDR3 residues: CAISIAGTTYNEQFF. CDR3 bases: TGTGCCATCAGTATCGCCGGGACAACCTACAATGAGCAGTTCTTC.

V and J are TRBV11-1 and TRBJ2-1; 14 bases map to TRBD2. Germline V CDR1 and CDR2: SGHAT, FQDESV (reference sequence). The CDR3 is 15 amino acids. J lost 6 bases, V lost 4 bases, and 2 bases had no gene match. CDR3 amino acids: CASSYGTSGSNEQFF. CDR3 DNA: TGTGCCAGCAGCTATGGGACTAGCGGGAGCAATGAGCAGTTCTTC.

This clonotype was observed a handful of times. The CDR3 DNA is TGCAGTGCTAGTACGGGCTTTAGCAATCAGCCCCAGCATTTT. Amino acid sequence: CSASTGFSNQPQHF. The chain couples TRBV20-1 to TRBJ1-5, with no clear D. The CDR3 is 14 amino acids. V was shortened by 3 bases and J by 0 bases, with 9 bases between the two germline ends. Germline V gives CDR1 DFQATT, CDR2 SNEGSKA (reference sequence).

The V and J genes are TRBV6-1 and TRBJ2-7, with TRBD1 matching over 8 bases. The J segment lost 7 bases and the V segment lost 9 bases, leaving 11 bases of the junction unmatched. This CDR3 has 13 residues. The germline V gene has CDR1 MNHNS and CDR2 SASEGT. In DNA form, the CDR3 reads TGTGCCAGTCACTCGGGACAGGCGGGGGAGCAGTACTTC. Protein: CASHSGQAGEQYF.

The chain joins TRBV15 to TRBJ2-7, with a tentative D call TRBD1 (6 bases). V lost 5 bases to trimming and J lost 3 bases, with 17 bases between them. Germline assignment: CDR1 LNHNV and CDR2 YYDKDF (reference sequence). CDR3 length equals 15 residues. The CDR3 spells CATSPRQVESYEQYF. The CDR3 DNA is TGTGCCACCAGCCCACGACAGGTAGAAAGCTACGAGCAGTACTTC.

This chain joins TRBV7-2 and TRBJ2-3, with 15 bases lining up with TRBD2. Germline V CDR1 and CDR2: SGHTA, FQGNSA. This CDR3 region has 18 residues. J gave up 3 bases and V 4 bases, and 8 bases lay outside the gene matches. The CDR3: CASSSGGLAGGLTDTQYF. In DNA form, the CDR3 reads TGTGCCAGCAGCTCAGGGGGACTAGCGGGAGGATTAACAGATACGCAGTATTTT.

This clonotype was seen a single time. The rearrangement links TRBV27 to TRBJ2-3; D perhaps matches TRBD2 (6 bases). Per the germline V gene, CDR1 is MNHEY and CDR2 is SMNVEV (reference sequence). CDR3 size: 14 residues. V shed 2 bases and J shed 2 bases, with 8 bases lying between them. CDR3 in amino acids: CASSLRGTTDTQYF. The CDR3, as DNA: TGTGCCAGCAGTTTACGGGGGACCACAGATACGCAGTATTTT.

CDR3 amino acids: CATSRDDGGSYEQYF. The CDR3 DNA reads as TGTGCCACCAGCAGAGATGACGGGGGCTCCTACGAGCAGTACTTC. The rearrangement links TRBV15 to TRBJ2-7, with D possibly matching TRBD2 (6 bases). Germline V gives CDR1 LNHNV, CDR2 YYDKDF (reference sequence). Deletions cut 0 bases from V and 0 bases from J, with 9 bases between. The CDR3 length is 15 residues. Full variable domain (rest looked up from reference TRBV15 and TRBJ2-7): DAMVIQNPRYQVTQFGKPVTLSCSQTLNHNVMYWYQQKSSQAPKLLFHYYDKDFNNEADTPDNFQSRRPNTSFCFLDIRSPGLGDTAMYLCATSRDDGGSYEQYFGPGTRLTVT.

This clonotype has only a few counts. The chain has TRBV7-9 and TRBJ1-5; 7 nucleotides agree with TRBD1. Germline V gene sequence: CDR1 SEHNR, CDR2 FQNEAQ (reference sequence). The CDR3 runs 14 residues. The trim removed 5 bases at V and 3 bases at J, leaving 4 bases unmatched. The chain's CDR3 is CASSRDSNNQPQHF. CDR3 sequence (DNA): TGTGCCAGCAGCCGGGACAGCAACAATCAGCCCCAGCATTTT.

The V gene is TRBV28, the J gene TRBJ2-7, with D tentatively TRBD1 or TRBD2 (5 bases each). With 1 base removed from V and 2 bases from J, the gap between germline ends came to 12 bases. The CDR3 length is 15 residues. Per the germline V gene, CDR1 is MDHEN and CDR2 is SYDVKM. CDR3 sequence (DNA): TGTGCCAGCAGTTTATCATTGGGGGTAACCTACGAGCAGTACTTC. Translating gives CASSLSLGVTYEQYF.

The chain has TRBV6-1 and TRBJ1-6; 7 bases line up with TRBD1. Per the germline V gene, CDR1 is MNHNS and CDR2 is SASEGT. The CDR3 contains 14 residues. Unmatched junction bases numbered 4, after V lost 4 bases and J lost 7 bases. This chain's CDR3 is CASSATGKNSPLHF. As DNA, the CDR3 is TGTGCCAGCAGTGCGACAGGGAAGAATTCACCCCTCCACTTT.

The CDR3 region is CSAPQTQYF. In DNA, the CDR3 is TGCAGTGCCCCCCAGACCCAGTACTTC. V is TRBV20-1 and J is TRBJ2-5; unclear D gene. CDR1 and CDR2 from the germline V gene are DFQATT and SNEGSKA (reference sequence). CDR3 length: 9 amino acids. Trimming stripped 6 bases from V and 6 bases from J, with 5 bases between.